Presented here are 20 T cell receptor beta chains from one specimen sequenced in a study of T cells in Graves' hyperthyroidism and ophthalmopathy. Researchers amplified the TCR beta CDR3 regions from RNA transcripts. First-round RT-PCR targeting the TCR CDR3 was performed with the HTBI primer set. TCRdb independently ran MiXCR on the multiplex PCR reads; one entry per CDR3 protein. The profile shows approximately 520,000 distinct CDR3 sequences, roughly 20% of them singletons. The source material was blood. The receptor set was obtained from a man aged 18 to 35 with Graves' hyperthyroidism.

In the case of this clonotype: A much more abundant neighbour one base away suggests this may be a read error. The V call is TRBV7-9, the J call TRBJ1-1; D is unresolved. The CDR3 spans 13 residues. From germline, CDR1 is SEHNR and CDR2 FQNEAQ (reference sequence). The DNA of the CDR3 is TGTGCCAGCACCAGCGACCCTAACACTGAAGCTTGCTTT. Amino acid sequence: CASTSDPNTEACF.

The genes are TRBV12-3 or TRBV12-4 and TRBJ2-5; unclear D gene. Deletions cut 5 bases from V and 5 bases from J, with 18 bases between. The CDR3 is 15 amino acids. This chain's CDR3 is CASSPGTPPPETQYF. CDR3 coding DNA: TGTGCCAGCAGTCCCGGAACCCCACCACCTGAGACCCAGTACTTC.

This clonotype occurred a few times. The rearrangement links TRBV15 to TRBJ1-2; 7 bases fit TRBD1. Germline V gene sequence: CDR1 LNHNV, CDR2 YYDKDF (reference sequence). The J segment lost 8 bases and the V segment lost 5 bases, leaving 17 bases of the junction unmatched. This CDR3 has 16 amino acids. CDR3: CATSRTFDRASGGYTF. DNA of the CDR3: TGTGCCACCAGCCGGACATTCGACAGGGCCAGTGGAGGCTACACCTTC.

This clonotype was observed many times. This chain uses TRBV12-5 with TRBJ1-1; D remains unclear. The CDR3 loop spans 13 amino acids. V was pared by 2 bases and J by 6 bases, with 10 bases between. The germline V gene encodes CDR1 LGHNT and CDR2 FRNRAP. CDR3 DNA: TGTGCTAGTGGTTTGTTTGGAAATGCTGAAGCTTTCTTT. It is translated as CASGLFGNAEAFF.

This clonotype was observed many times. This chain's CDR3 is CASQLQGRRLETQYF. The DNA of the CDR3 is TGTGCCAGTCAATTACAGGGTCGCCGCCTGGAGACCCAGTACTTC. The chain recombines TRBV19 with TRBJ2-5; possibly TRBD1 for D (6 bases). Trimming left V 8 bases short and J 5 bases short, with 21 bases between. Germline V lookup: CDR1 LNHDA, CDR2 SQIVND (reference sequence). This CDR3 contains 15 residues.

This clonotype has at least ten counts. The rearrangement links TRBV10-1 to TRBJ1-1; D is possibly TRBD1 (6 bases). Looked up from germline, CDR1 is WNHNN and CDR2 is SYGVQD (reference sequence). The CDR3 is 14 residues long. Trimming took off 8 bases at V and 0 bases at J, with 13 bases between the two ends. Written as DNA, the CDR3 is TGCGCCAGCTCCGGACAGCCCATGAACACTGAAGCTTTCTTT. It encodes CASSGQPMNTEAFF.

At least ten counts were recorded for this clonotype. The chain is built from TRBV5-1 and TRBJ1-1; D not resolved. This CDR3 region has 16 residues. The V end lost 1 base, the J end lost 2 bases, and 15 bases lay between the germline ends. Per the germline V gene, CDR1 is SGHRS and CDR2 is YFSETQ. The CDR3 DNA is TGCGCCAGCAGCTTGTCCACATTGACCAAAAACACTGAAGCTTTCTTT. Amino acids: CASSLSTLTKNTEAFF.

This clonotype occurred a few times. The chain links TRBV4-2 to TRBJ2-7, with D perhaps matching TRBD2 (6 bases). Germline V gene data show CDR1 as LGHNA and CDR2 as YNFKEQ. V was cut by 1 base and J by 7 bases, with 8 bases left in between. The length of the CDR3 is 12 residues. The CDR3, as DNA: TGTGCCAGCAGCCAAGGGGACTGGGAGCAGTACTTC. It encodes CASSQGDWEQYF.

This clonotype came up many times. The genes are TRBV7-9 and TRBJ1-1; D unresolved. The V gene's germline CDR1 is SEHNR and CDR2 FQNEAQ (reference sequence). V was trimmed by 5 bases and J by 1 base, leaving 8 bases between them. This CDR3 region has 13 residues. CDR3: CASSGWSNTEAFF. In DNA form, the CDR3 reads TGTGCCAGCAGCGGTTGGTCGAACACTGAAGCTTTCTTT.

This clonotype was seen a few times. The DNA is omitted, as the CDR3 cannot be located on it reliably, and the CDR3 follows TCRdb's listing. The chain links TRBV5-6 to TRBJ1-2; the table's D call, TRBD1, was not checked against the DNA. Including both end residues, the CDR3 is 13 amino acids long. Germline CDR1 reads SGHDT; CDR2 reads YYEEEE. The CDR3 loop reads CASSFFGAGSYTF.

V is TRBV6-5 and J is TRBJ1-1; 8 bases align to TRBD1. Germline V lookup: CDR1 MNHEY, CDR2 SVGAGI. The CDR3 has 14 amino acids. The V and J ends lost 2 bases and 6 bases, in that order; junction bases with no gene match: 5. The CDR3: CASSYDRGRPEAFF. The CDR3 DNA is TGTGCCAGCAGTTACGACAGGGGCCGGCCTGAAGCTTTCTTT.

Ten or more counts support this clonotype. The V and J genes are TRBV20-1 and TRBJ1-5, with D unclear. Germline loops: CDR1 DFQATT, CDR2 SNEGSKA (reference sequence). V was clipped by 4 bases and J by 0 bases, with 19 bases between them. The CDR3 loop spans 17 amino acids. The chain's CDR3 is CSAKERPGTLSNQPQHF. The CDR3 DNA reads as TGCAGTGCTAAAGAGCGGCCAGGAACCCTTAGCAATCAGCCCCAGCATTTT.

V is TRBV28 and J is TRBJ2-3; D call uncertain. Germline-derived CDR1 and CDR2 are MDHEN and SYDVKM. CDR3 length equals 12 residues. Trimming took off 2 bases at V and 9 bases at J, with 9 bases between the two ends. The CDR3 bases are TGTGCCAGCAGTTTAGGGGTAGCAACGCAGTATTTT. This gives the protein CASSLGVATQYF.

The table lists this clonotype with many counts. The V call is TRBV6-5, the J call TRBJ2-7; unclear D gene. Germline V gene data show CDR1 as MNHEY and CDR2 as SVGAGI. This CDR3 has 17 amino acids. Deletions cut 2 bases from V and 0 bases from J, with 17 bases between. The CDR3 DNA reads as TGTGCCAGCAGTTACGGAACGTGGACGGATAGCTCCTACGAGCAGTACTTC. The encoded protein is CASSYGTWTDSSYEQYF.

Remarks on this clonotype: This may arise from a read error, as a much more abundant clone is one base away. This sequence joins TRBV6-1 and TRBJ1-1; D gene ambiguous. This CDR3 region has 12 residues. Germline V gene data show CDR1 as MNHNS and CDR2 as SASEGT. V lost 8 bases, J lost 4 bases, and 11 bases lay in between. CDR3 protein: CASVTGSTEAFF. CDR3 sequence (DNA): TGTGCCAGCGTGACGGGGAGCACTGAAGCTTTCTTT.

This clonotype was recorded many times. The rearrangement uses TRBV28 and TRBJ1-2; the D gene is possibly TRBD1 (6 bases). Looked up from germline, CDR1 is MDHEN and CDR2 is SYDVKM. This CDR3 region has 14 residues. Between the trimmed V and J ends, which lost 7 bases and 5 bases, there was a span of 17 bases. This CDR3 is CASTAPVRGYGYTF. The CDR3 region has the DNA TGTGCCAGCACAGCCCCAGTGAGGGGGTATGGCTACACCTTC.

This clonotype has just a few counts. CDR3 in amino acids: CAWSVSRHTEAFF. Written as DNA, the CDR3 is TGTGCCTGGAGTGTTTCTCGTCACACTGAAGCTTTCTTT. The chain combines TRBV30 with TRBJ1-1; D is unresolved. The CDR3 is made up of 13 amino acids. Germline-derived CDR1 and CDR2 are GTSNPN and SVGIG (reference sequence). With 0 bases removed from V and 3 bases from J, the gap between germline ends came to 8 bases.

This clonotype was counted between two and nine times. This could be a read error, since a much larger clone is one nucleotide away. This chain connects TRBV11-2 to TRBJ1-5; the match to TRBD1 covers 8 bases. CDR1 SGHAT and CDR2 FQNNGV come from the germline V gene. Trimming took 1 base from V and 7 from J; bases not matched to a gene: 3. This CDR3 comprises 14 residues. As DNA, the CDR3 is TGTGCCAGCAGCTTAGGGGCAGGGGGCCAGCCCCAGCATTTT. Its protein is CASSLGAGGQPQHF.

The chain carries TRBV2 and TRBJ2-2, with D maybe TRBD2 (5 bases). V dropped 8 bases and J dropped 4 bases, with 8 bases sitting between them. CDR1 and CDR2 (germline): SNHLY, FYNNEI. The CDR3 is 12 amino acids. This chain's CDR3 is CASDRGTGELFF. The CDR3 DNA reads TGTGCCAGCGATCGGGGCACCGGGGAGCTGTTTTTT.

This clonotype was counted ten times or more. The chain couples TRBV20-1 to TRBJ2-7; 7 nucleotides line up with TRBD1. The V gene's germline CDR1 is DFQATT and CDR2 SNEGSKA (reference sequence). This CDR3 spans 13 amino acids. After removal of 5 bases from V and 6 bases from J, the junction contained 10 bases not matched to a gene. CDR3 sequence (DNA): TGCAGTGCTCCCCGACAGGGTGTGCGCGAGCAGTACTTC. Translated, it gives CSAPRQGVREQYF.